The rows below give T cell receptor beta chains drawn from one sample of a study of blood T cell repertoires in COVID-19. Clones were sequenced by immunoSEQ multiplex PCR, and TCRdb holds only the in-frame ones, with some missing. The sample has a few hundred thousand clones, roughly 90% seen once. The sample taken for sequencing was PBMCs or T cells enriched from blood (not recorded which). These receptors were obtained from a woman aged 30 to 39 who had recovered from COVID-19. The CDR3 runs from the conserved cysteine through the conserved F or W. Each record gives: clone size, J gene, V gene, D gene, CDR3 protein, CDR3 DNA. The D gene is left open where the match is weak. Rows give clone size only sometimes, using once, few, many, or a class for an expanded clone.

clone size: .; J gene: TRBJ2-7; V gene: TRBV9; D gene: .; CDR3 protein: CASSPRPGRSSEQYF; CDR3 DNA: TGTGCCAGCAGCCCCCGGCCGGGGAGATCATCCGAGCAGTACTTC
clone size: .; J gene: TRBJ1-5; V gene: TRBV18; D gene: TRBD1; CDR3 protein: CASSWDRTQPQHF; CDR3 DNA: TGTGCCAGCTCATGGGACAGAACTCAGCCCCAGCATTTT
clone size: .; J gene: TRBJ2-3; V gene: TRBV27; D gene: .; CDR3 protein: CASSLPSSTTLDTQYF; CDR3 DNA: TGTGCCAGCAGTTTGCCCAGTTCGACTACCTTGGATACGCAGTATTTT
clone size: .; J gene: TRBJ1-4; V gene: TRBV6-1; D gene: .; CDR3 protein: CASSEAGGSPPHF; CDR3 DNA: TGTGCCAGCAGTGAAGCGGGGGGTAGCCCCCCCCATTTT
clone size: once; J gene: TRBJ1-3; V gene: TRBV2; D gene: .; CDR3 protein: CASYRGSGNTIYF; CDR3 DNA: TGTGCCAGCTACCGGGGCTCTGGAAACACCATATATTTT
clone size: .; J gene: TRBJ2-2; V gene: TRBV19; D gene: .; CDR3 protein: CASSTNGGPGELFF; CDR3 DNA: TGTGCCAGTAGTACCAATGGGGGCCCCGGGGAGCTGTTTTTT
clone size: .; J gene: TRBJ1-3; V gene: TRBV28; D gene: TRBD1; CDR3 protein: CASSLWGQGEGNTIYF; CDR3 DNA: TGTGCCAGCAGTTTATGGGGACAGGGCGAAGGAAACACCATATATTTT
clone size: .; J gene: TRBJ1-1; V gene: TRBV19; D gene: .; CDR3 protein: CASSILRVRTEAFF; CDR3 DNA: TGTGCCAGTAGTATTCTCAGGGTTCGGACTGAAGCTTTCTTT
clone size: .; J gene: TRBJ1-2; V gene: TRBV11-2; D gene: TRBD1; CDR3 protein: CASSTQTGGINGYTF; CDR3 DNA: TGTGCCAGCAGCACACAAACAGGGGGTATCAATGGCTACACCTTC
clone size: .; J gene: TRBJ1-6; V gene: TRBV30; D gene: .; CDR3 protein: CAWRAARLQTPLHF; CDR3 DNA: TGTGCCTGGAGGGCCGCACGTTTGCAAACACCCCTCCACTTT
clone size: .; J gene: TRBJ2-1; V gene: TRBV18; D gene: .; CDR3 protein: CASSPGDFWGLNNEQFF; CDR3 DNA: TGTGCCAGCTCACCGGGGGACTTTTGGGGCCTGAACAATGAGCAGTTCTTC
clone size: .; J gene: TRBJ2-2; V gene: TRBV3-1/TRBV3-2; D gene: TRBD2; CDR3 protein: CASSPSGSGPGELFF; CDR3 DNA: TGTGCCAGCAGCCCGAGCGGGAGTGGCCCCGGGGAGCTGTTTTTT
clone size: .; J gene: TRBJ2-1; V gene: TRBV6-5; D gene: .; CDR3 protein: CATSLGPVAYNEQFF; CDR3 DNA: TGTGCCACGAGCCTGGGGCCAGTGGCCTACAATGAGCAGTTCTTC
clone size: few; J gene: TRBJ2-1; V gene: TRBV13; D gene: TRBD2; CDR3 protein: CASSLETAGGPPGEQFF; CDR3 DNA: TGTGCCAGCAGCTTAGAAACGGCGGGGGGGCCCCCGGGTGAGCAGTTCTTC
clone size: few; J gene: TRBJ1-2; V gene: TRBV5-1; D gene: .; CDR3 protein: CASSTDGHPSGYTF; CDR3 DNA: TGCGCCAGCAGCACGGACGGACACCCTAGTGGCTACACCTTC
clone size: .; J gene: TRBJ1-4; V gene: TRBV6-5; D gene: .; CDR3 protein: CASAGTTNEKLFF; CDR3 DNA: TGTGCCAGCGCGGGTACGACTAATGAAAAACTGTTTTTT
clone size: .; J gene: TRBJ1-1; V gene: TRBV13; D gene: TRBD1; CDR3 protein: CASLTGGLRTFF; CDR3 DNA: TGTGCCAGCCTGACAGGGGGCCTGAGAACTTTCTTT
clone size: .; J gene: TRBJ2-3; V gene: TRBV2; D gene: TRBD2; CDR3 protein: CAFRPAGGPNTQYF; CDR3 DNA: TGTGCTTTCCGCCCGGCGGGAGGCCCCAATACGCAGTATTTT
clone size: once; J gene: TRBJ1-3; V gene: TRBV3-1/TRBV3-2; D gene: .; CDR3 protein: CASQPGVQGNTIYF; CDR3 DNA: TGTGCCAGCCAGCCGGGGGTACAGGGAAACACCATATATTTT
clone size: .; J gene: TRBJ1-1; V gene: TRBV19; D gene: TRBD1; CDR3 protein: CASSRDRDTEAFF; CDR3 DNA: TGTGCCAGTAGTAGGGACAGGGACACTGAAGCTTTCTTT
clone size: .; J gene: TRBJ2-7; V gene: TRBV28; D gene: .; CDR3 protein: CASSLPSYEQYF; CDR3 DNA: TGTGCCAGCAGTTTACCTTCCTACGAGCAGTACTTC
clone size: .; J gene: TRBJ2-7; V gene: TRBV5-5; D gene: .; CDR3 protein: CASSFPRSGLGEQYF; CDR3 DNA: TGTGCCAGCAGCTTTCCCCGGTCCGGGTTGGGCGAGCAGTACTTC
clone size: .; J gene: TRBJ1-3; V gene: TRBV28; D gene: .; CDR3 protein: CASSFSSQGHVF; CDR3 DNA: TGTGCCAGCAGTTTTAGTAGTCAGGGGCATGTTTTT
clone size: .; J gene: TRBJ1-6; V gene: TRBV27; D gene: .; CDR3 protein: CASSLLGAVSPLHF; CDR3 DNA: TGTGCCAGCAGTTTACTGGGGGCGGTCTCACCCCTCCACTTT
clone size: .; J gene: TRBJ2-1; V gene: TRBV5-1; D gene: TRBD1; CDR3 protein: CASSLTGAWEQFF; CDR3 DNA: TGCGCCAGCAGCTTGACAGGGGCTTGGGAGCAGTTCTTC
clone size: .; J gene: TRBJ2-1; V gene: TRBV5-1; D gene: .; CDR3 protein: CASSPKYRDLYNEQFF; CDR3 DNA: TGCGCCAGCAGCCCCAAGTACAGGGACCTCTACAATGAGCAGTTCTTC
clone size: .; J gene: TRBJ2-7; V gene: TRBV7-9; D gene: .; CDR3 protein: CASSLQERAYEQYF; CDR3 DNA: TGTGCCAGCAGCTTACAGGAAAGAGCCTACGAGCAGTACTTC
clone size: .; J gene: TRBJ2-7; V gene: TRBV9; D gene: TRBD1; CDR3 protein: CASSVGGRGLNEQYF; CDR3 DNA: TGTGCCAGCAGCGTAGGTGGCAGGGGGTTGAACGAGCAGTACTTC
clone size: .; J gene: TRBJ1-4; V gene: TRBV5-1; D gene: TRBD1; CDR3 protein: CASNPQGGFNEKLFF; CDR3 DNA: TGCGCCAGCAACCCCCAGGGGGGATTTAATGAAAAACTGTTTTTT
clone size: .; J gene: TRBJ1-1; V gene: TRBV5-4; D gene: .; CDR3 protein: CASSLKSGGTEAFF; CDR3 DNA: TGTGCCAGCAGCTTGAAGTCGGGGGGCACTGAAGCTTTCTTT
clone size: .; J gene: TRBJ1-4; V gene: TRBV5-5; D gene: TRBD1; CDR3 protein: CASSLTGQGNEKLFF; CDR3 DNA: TGTGCCAGCAGCCTGACGGGACAGGGTAATGAAAAACTGTTTTTT
clone size: .; J gene: TRBJ2-2; V gene: TRBV4-2; D gene: TRBD2; CDR3 protein: CASRTSGNTGELFF; CDR3 DNA: TGTGCCAGCCGGACTAGCGGGAACACCGGGGAGCTGTTTTTT
clone size: few; J gene: TRBJ1-2; V gene: TRBV19; D gene: .; CDR3 protein: CAVTGLHGYTF; CDR3 DNA: TGTGCCGTAACAGGGTTGCATGGCTACACCTTC
clone size: .; J gene: TRBJ2-1; V gene: TRBV2; D gene: TRBD2; CDR3 protein: CASSKGASGSSYNEQFF; CDR3 DNA: TGTGCCAGCTCCAAAGGGGCTAGCGGGAGCTCCTACAATGAGCAGTTCTTC
clone size: .; J gene: TRBJ1-1; V gene: TRBV11-2; D gene: TRBD1; CDR3 protein: CASSLTGENTEAFF; CDR3 DNA: TGTGCCAGCAGCTTAACAGGGGAAAACACTGAAGCTTTCTTT
clone size: .; J gene: TRBJ2-7; V gene: TRBV15; D gene: TRBD2; CDR3 protein: CATSRLGGRREGEQYF; CDR3 DNA: TGTGCCACCAGCAGACTCGGGGGGAGAAGGGAGGGCGAGCAGTACTTC
clone size: few; J gene: TRBJ2-5; V gene: TRBV7-6; D gene: TRBD2; CDR3 protein: CASSLKSMGSGETQYF; CDR3 DNA: TGTGCCAGCAGCTTAAAAAGTATGGGTAGCGGGGAGACCCAGTACTTC
clone size: .; J gene: TRBJ2-1; V gene: TRBV6-4; D gene: TRBD1; CDR3 protein: CASSGSTGVDEQFF; CDR3 DNA: TGTGCCAGCAGTGGCTCGACAGGGGTCGATGAGCAGTTCTTC
clone size: .; J gene: TRBJ2-2; V gene: TRBV5-1; D gene: TRBD1; CDR3 protein: CASSLGTGVPGELFF; CDR3 DNA: TGCGCCAGCAGCTTGGGGACAGGGGTTCCCGGGGAGCTGTTTTTT
clone size: .; J gene: TRBJ2-5; V gene: TRBV7-9; D gene: .; CDR3 protein: CASSLGWRGLVETQYF; CDR3 DNA: TGTGCCAGCAGCTTGGGATGGAGGGGGCTTGTGGAGACCCAGTACTTC
clone size: .; J gene: TRBJ1-4; V gene: TRBV2; D gene: .; CDR3 protein: CASRGQLTTNEKLFF; CDR3 DNA: TGTGCCAGCAGAGGACAGTTAACAACTAATGAAAAACTGTTTTTT
clone size: once; J gene: TRBJ2-7; V gene: TRBV7-9; D gene: TRBD2; CDR3 protein: CASSPRLAGLYEQYF; CDR3 DNA: TGTGCCAGCAGCCCACGACTAGCGGGACTCTACGAGCAGTACTTC
clone size: .; J gene: TRBJ1-1; V gene: TRBV11-3; D gene: .; CDR3 protein: CASSPLVIGTEAFF; CDR3 DNA: TGTGCCAGCAGCCCCTTGGTGATCGGCACTGAAGCTTTCTTT
clone size: once; J gene: TRBJ2-5; V gene: TRBV5-4; D gene: .; CDR3 protein: CASSLRSNRETQYF; CDR3 DNA: TGTGCCAGCAGCTTAAGATCAAATCGGGAGACCCAGTACTTC
clone size: .; J gene: TRBJ1-3; V gene: TRBV28; D gene: .; CDR3 protein: CASSLQPQAILDTIYF; CDR3 DNA: TGTGCCAGCAGTTTACAACCCCAGGCGATATTAGACACCATATATTTT
clone size: .; J gene: TRBJ2-5; V gene: TRBV3-1/TRBV3-2; D gene: TRBD1; CDR3 protein: CASSQEGDGQGSEETQYF; CDR3 DNA: TGTGCCAGCAGCCAAGAGGGAGATGGACAGGGGAGTGAAGAGACCCAGTACTTC